These T cell receptor beta chains were read from a single sample in a study of CD8+CD57+ T cells in acquired aplastic anemia. From the reads, TCRdb called clonotypes with MiXCR, one entry per CDR3 protein. In the table there are some 200,000 distinct CDR3 sequences, 48% of which are singletons. Material for sequencing was sorted CD4+, CD8+, or CD8+CD57+ T cells (not recorded which) from PBMCs. The source of these receptors is a human donor with aplastic anemia. Both conserved end residues are part of each CDR3.

TRBV10-3	CAISQAGGNSPLHF
TRBV5-1	CASKDSYEQYF
TRBV7-3	CASSFLTGELFF
TRBV24-1	CATSDSGETQYF
TRBV19	CASRTGYPRGPGELFF
TRBV12-5	CASGLPGDNF
TRBV2	CASSQHQGFEQYF
TRBV2	CASNEQGALNTEAFF
TRBV2	CATSKAQDYEQYF
TRBV25-1	CASSDGVSTEAFF
TRBV2	CASSEGGGNNEKLFF
TRBV29-1	CSVSPGADEQFF
TRBV5-6	CASSLIRRNTEAFF
TRBV7-2	CASSLAGGGAADEQFF